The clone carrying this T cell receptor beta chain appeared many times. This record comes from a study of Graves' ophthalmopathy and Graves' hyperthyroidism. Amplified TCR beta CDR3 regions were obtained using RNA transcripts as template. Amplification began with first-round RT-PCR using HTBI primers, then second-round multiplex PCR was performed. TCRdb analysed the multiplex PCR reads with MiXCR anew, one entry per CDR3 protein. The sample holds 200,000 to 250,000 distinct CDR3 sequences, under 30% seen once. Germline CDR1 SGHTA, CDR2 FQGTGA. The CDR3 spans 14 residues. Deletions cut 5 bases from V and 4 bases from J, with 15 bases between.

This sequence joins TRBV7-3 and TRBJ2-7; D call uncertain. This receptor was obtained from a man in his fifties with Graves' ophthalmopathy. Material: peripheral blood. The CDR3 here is CASSHETTKYEQYF. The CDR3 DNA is TGTGCCAGCAGCCACGAGACAACGAAGTACGAGCAGTACTTC.